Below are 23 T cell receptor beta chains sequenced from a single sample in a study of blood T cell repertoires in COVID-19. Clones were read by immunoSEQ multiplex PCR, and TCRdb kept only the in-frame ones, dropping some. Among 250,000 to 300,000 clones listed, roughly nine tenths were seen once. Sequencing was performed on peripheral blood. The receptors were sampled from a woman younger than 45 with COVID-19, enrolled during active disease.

CDR3 bases: TGTGCCATCTCAGGGGGGACAGCCCTGAACACTGAAGCTTTCTTT. This gives the protein CAISGGTALNTEAFF. The chain couples TRBV10-3 to TRBJ1-1, with 7 bases lining up with TRBD1. CDR3 length: 15 residues. V shed 8 bases, J shed 0 bases, and the junction held 9 bases outside the gene matches. Germline V gene lookup returns CDR1 ENHRY and CDR2 SYGVKD.

The CDR3 reads CATSRGGTKAYEQYF. CDR3 nucleotide sequence: TGTGCCACCAGCAGGGGCGGGACTAAAGCCTACGAGCAGTACTTC. The rearrangement uses TRBV15 and TRBJ2-7; 7 bases align to TRBD2. CDR1 and CDR2 from the germline V gene are LNHNV and YYDKDF (reference sequence). V trimming: 3 bases; J trimming: 2 bases; junction bases outside the gene matches: 7. The CDR3 extends over 15 amino acids.

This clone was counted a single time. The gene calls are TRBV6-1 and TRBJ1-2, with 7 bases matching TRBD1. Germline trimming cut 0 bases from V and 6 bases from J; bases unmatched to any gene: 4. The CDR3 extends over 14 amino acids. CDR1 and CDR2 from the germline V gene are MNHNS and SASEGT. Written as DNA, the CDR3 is TGTGCCAGCAGTGAAGCCACAGGGGCGGATGGCTACACCTTC. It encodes CASSEATGADGYTF.

The CDR3 bases are TGTGCCACCAGTGATTCGAGGACAGGATCCTACGAGCAGTACTTC. This gives the protein CATSDSRTGSYEQYF. The V gene is TRBV24-1, the J gene TRBJ2-7, with 7 positions matching TRBD1. Germline V lookup: CDR1 KGHDR, CDR2 SFDVKD. Germline trimming cut 2 bases from V and 1 base from J; bases unmatched to any gene: 4. The CDR3 runs 15 residues.

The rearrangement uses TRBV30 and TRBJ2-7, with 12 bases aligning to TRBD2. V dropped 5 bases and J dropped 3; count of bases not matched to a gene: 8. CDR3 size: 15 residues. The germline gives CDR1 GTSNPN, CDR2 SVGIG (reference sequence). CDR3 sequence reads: CAWDPRTSGNYEQYF. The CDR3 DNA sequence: TGTGCCTGGGACCCCCGGACTAGCGGGAACTACGAGCAGTACTTC.

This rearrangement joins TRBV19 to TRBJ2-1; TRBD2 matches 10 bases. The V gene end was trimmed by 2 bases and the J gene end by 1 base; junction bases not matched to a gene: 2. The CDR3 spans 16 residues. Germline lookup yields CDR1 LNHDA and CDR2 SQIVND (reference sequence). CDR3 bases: TGTGCCAGTAGTATATCTAGCGGGGGATCCTACAATGAGCAGTTCTTC. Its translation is CASSISSGGSYNEQFF.

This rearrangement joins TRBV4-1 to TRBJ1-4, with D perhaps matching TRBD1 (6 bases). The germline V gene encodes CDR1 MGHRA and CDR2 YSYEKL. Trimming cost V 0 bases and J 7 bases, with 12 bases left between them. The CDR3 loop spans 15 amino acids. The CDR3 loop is CASSQEGTKGEKLFF. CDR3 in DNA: TGCGCCAGCAGCCAAGAAGGGACAAAAGGTGAAAAACTGTTTTTT.

In DNA, the CDR3 is TGTGCCAGCAGCTTAAGTTCCGGAGCCTTCGGGGAGCAGTACTTC. Translation: CASSLSSGAFGEQYF. The chain couples TRBV11-2 to TRBJ2-7; D remains unclear. The germline CDR1 and CDR2 sequences are SGHAT and FQNNGV. The CDR3 consists of 15 residues. V lost 2 bases and J 7 bases, leaving 18 bases between the germline ends. Based on the CDR3 plus reference TRBV11-2 and TRBJ2-7, the full variable domain is EAGVAQSPRYKIIEKRQSVAFWCNPISGHATLYWYQQILGQGPKLLIQFQNNGVVDDSQLPKDRFSAERLKGVDSTLKIQPAKLEDSAVYLCASSLSSGAFGEQYFGPGTRLTVT.

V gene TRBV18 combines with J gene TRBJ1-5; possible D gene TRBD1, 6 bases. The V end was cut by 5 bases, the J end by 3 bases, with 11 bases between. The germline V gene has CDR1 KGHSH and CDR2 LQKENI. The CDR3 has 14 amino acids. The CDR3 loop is CASSATGNNQPQHF. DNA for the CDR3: TGTGCCAGCTCAGCAACAGGGAACAATCAGCCCCAGCATTTT.

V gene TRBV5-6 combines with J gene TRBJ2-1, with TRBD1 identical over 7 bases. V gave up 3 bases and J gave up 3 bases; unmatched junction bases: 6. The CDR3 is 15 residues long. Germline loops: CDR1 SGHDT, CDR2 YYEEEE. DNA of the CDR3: TGTGCCAGCAGCTGGGATACAGGGGACTACAATGAGCAGTTCTTC. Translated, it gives CASSWDTGDYNEQFF.

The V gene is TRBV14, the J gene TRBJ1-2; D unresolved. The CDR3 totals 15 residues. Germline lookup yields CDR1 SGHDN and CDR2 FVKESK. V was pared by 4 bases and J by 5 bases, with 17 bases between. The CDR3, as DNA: TGTGCCAGCAGCCTTGGGCCGGGGTTACGTTATGGCTACACCTTC. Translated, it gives CASSLGPGLRYGYTF.

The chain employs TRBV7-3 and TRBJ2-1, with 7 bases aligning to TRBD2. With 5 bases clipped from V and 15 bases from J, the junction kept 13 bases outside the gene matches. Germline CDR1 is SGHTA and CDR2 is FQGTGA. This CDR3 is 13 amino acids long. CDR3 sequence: CASSPLLAGVLFF. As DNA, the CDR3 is TGTGCCAGCAGCCCCCTTTTGGCGGGAGTTCTGTTCTTC.

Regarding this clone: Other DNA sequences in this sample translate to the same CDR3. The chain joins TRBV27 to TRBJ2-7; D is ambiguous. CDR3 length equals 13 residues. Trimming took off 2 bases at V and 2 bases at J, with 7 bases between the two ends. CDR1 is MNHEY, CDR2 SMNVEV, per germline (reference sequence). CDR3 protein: CASSLAVTYEQYF. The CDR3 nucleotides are TGTGCCAGCAGTTTAGCGGTTACCTACGAGCAGTACTTC.

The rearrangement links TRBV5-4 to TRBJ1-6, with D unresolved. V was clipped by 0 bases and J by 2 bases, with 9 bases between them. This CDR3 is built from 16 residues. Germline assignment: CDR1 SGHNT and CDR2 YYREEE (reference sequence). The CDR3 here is CASSLVGTAYNSPLHF. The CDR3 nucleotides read TGTGCCAGCAGCTTGGTTGGAACAGCCTATAATTCACCCCTCCACTTT.

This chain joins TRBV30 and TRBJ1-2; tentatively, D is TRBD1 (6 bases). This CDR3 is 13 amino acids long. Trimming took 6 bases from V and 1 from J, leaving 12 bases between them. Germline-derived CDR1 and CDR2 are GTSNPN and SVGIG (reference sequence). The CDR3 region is CACYDRRNYGYTF. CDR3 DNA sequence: TGTGCCTGTTATGACAGGCGTAACTATGGCTACACCTTC.

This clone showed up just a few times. CDR3 protein: CASSLVQGLFGYTF. In DNA form, the CDR3 reads TGTGCCAGCAGTTTAGTGCAGGGCCTGTTTGGCTACACCTTC. The genes are TRBV28 and TRBJ1-2; possible D gene TRBD1, 5 bases. Trimming removed 2 bases at V and 7 bases at J, with 14 bases between. This CDR3 contains 14 residues. Germline CDR1 and CDR2: MDHEN and SYDVKM.

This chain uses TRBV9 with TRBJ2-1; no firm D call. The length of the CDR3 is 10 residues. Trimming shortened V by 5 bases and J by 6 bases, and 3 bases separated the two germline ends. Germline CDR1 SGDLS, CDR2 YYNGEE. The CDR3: CASSSNEQFF. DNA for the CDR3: TGTGCCAGCAGTAGCAATGAGCAGTTCTTC.

As DNA, the CDR3 is TGTGCCAGCACGGGGGGCCCTAACTATGGCTACACCTTC. Translating gives CASTGGPNYGYTF. This chain uses TRBV27 with TRBJ1-2; tentative D call: TRBD1 (6 bases). Germline V gives CDR1 MNHEY, CDR2 SMNVEV (reference sequence). The CDR3 consists of 13 residues. The V and J ends lost 7 bases and 0 bases respectively, with 9 bases between them.

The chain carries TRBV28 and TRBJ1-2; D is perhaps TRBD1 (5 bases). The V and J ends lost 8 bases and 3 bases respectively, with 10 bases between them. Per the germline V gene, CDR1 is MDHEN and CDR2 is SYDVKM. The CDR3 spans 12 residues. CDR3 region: CASEDTYYGYTF. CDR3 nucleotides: TGTGCCAGCGAGGACACCTACTATGGCTACACCTTC.

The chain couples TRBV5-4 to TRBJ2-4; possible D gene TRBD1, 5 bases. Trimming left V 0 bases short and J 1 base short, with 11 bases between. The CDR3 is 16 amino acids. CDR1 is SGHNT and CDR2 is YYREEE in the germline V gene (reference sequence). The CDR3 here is CASSLGPDKAKNIQYF. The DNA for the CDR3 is TGTGCCAGCAGCTTGGGTCCGGACAAGGCCAAAAACATTCAGTACTTC.

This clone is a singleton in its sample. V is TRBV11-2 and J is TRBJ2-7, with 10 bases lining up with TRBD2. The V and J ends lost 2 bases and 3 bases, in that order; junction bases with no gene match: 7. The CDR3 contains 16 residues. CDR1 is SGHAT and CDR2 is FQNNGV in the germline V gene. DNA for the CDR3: TGTGCCAGCAGCTTAATTTGGACTAGCGGCATCTACGAGCAGTACTTC. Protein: CASSLIWTSGIYEQYF.

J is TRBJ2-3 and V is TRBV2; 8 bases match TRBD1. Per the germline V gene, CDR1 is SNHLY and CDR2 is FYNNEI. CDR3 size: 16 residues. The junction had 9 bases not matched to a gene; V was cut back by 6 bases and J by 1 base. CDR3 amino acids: CASSEYRGSRTDTQYF. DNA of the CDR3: TGTGCCAGCAGCGAATACAGGGGGTCACGCACAGATACGCAGTATTTT. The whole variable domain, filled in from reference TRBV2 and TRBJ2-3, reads EPEVTQTPSHQVTQMGQEVILRCVPISNHLYFYWYRQILGQKVEFLVSFYNNEISEKSEIFDDQFSVERPDGSNFTLKIRSTKLEDSAMYFCASSEYRGSRTDTQYFGPGTRLTVL.

CDR3 sequence: CAISENGVNQPQHF. The CDR3, as DNA: TGTGCCATCAGTGAGAACGGGGTCAATCAGCCCCAGCATTTT. The J gene is TRBJ1-5, the V gene TRBV10-3; D call uncertain. Deletions cut 2 bases from V and 3 bases from J, with 8 bases between. The CDR3 spans 14 residues. In germline, CDR1 is ENHRY, CDR2 SYGVKD.